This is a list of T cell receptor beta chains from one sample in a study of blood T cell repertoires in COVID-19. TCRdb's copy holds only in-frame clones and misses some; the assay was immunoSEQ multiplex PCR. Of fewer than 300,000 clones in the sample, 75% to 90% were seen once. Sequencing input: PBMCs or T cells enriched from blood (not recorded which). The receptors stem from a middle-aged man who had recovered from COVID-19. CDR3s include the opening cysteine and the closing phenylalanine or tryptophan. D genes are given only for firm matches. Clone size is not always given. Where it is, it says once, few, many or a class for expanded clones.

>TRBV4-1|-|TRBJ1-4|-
TGCGCCAGCAGCCGGGGAGGGCAGAATGAAAAACTGTTTTTT
CASSRGGQNEKLFF
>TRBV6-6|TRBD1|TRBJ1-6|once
TGTGCCAGCAGTTTAGGACAGGGAAAACACTCACCCCTCCACTTT
CASSLGQGKHSPLHF
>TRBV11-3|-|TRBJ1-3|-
TGTGCCAGCAGCTCAAACAGGGTTGGAAACACCATATATTTT
CASSSNRVGNTIYF
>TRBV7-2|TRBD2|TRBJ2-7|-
TGTGCCAGCAGCTTAGCGGTTGGAGCGGGAGGCATATACGAGCAGTACTTC
CASSLAVGAGGIYEQYF
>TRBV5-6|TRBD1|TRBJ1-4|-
TGTGCCAGCAGCCGGGACAGGGTAAATGAAAAACTGTTTTTT
CASSRDRVNEKLFF
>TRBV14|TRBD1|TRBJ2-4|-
TGTGCCAGCAGCCCAGGGGACAGGGGAGCCAAAAACATTCAGTACTTC
CASSPGDRGAKNIQYF
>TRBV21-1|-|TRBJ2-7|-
TGTGCCAGCAGCAAACCCCTAGGGAAGGGGCACTACGAGCAGTACTTC
CASSKPLGKGHYEQYF
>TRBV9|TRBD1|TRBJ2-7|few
TGTGCCAGCAGCCAAGTCCCCCTAGGGACAGTCAGAAAGTACGAGCAGTACTTC
CASSQVPLGTVRKYEQYF
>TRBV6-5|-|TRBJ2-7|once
TGTGCCAGCAGTTATGGGCAGGTCTCCTACGAGCAGTACTTC
CASSYGQVSYEQYF
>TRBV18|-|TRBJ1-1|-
TGTGCCAGCTCCCCGACCAGGGGGAACACTGAAGCTTTCTTT
CASSPTRGNTEAFF
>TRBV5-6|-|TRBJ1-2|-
TGTGCCAGCAGCTTGGATCGGGGCTATGGCTACACCTTC
CASSLDRGYGYTF
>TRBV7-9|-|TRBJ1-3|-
TGTGCCAGCAGCTTATTCCTAAACACGGGACACAGAAACACCATATATTTT
CASSLFLNTGHRNTIYF
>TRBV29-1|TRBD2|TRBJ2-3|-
TGCAGCGTTGGACTAGCGGGTTCGGATACGCAGTATTTT
CSVGLAGSDTQYF
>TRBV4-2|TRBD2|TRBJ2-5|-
TGTGCCAGCAGCCAAACTACAACTAGCGGGGGACAAGAGACCCAGTACTTC
CASSQTTTSGGQETQYF
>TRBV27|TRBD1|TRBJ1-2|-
TGTGCCAGCAGTTCATTAGGGACAGGGGTTTATGGCTACACCTTC
CASSSLGTGVYGYTF
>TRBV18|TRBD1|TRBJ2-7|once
TGTGCCAGCTCACCCAGCAGGGGACAGTCCTACGAGCAGTACTTC
CASSPSRGQSYEQYF
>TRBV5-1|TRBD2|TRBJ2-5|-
TGCGCCAGCAGCCCTCTCGGGGGGCAAGAGACCCAGTACTTC
CASSPLGGQETQYF
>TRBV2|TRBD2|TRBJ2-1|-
TGTGCCAGCAGTGTGACTCGCTGGGGGGGCAATGAGCAGTTCTTC
CASSVTRWGGNEQFF
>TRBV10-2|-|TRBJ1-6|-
TGCGCCAGCAGTGACTCGGGCAGGGTGGAAAATTCACCCCTCCACTTT
CASSDSGRVENSPLHF
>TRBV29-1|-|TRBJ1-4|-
TGCAGCGTTGGGAGTGCAACTAATGAAAAACTGTTTTTT
CSVGSATNEKLFF
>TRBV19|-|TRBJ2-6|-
TGTGCCAGTAGCCCACTCGGGACATCTGGGGCCAACGTCCTGACTTTC
CASSPLGTSGANVLTF
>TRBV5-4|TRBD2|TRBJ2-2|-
TGTGCCAGCAGTCGTTCTAGCGGGCCGAACACCGGGGAGCTGTTTTTT
CASSRSSGPNTGELFF
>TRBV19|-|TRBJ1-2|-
TGTGCCAGTACCCGGGACATCAGCTATGGCTACACCTTC
CASTRDISYGYTF
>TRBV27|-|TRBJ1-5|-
TGTGCCAGCAGTTCCAGGGCGTATCAGCCCCAGCATTTT
CASSSRAYQPQHF
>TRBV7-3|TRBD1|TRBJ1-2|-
TGTGCCAGCAGCGCAACAGGGGGCGATGGCTACACCTTC
CASSATGGDGYTF
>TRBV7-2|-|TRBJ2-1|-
TGTGCCAGCACCCCGGGAAGTAGAAATGAGCAGTTCTTC
CASTPGSRNEQFF
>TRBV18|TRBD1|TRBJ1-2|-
TGTGCCAGCTCGTTCGGACAGGGAACAGGGGGCTACACCTTC
CASSFGQGTGGYTF
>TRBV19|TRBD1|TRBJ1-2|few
TGTGCCAGTAGTATAGCTTTATTGGACAGGGGACATGGCTACACCTTC
CASSIALLDRGHGYTF
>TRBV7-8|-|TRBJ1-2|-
TGTGCCAGCAGCCCCAACCGCGGAGGCTACACCTTC
CASSPNRGGYTF
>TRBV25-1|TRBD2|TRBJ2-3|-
TGTGCCAGTGTCCTAGCGGGGGGAGATACGCAGTATTTT
CASVLAGGDTQYF
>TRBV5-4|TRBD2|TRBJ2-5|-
TGTGCCAGCAGATTGGGACTAGCGGCCGCGGGGGAGGGGACCCAGTACTTC
CASRLGLAAAGEGTQYF
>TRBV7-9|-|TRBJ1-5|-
TGTGCCAGCAGCGCCATACAGGGAAGCAATCAGCCCCAGCATTTT
CASSAIQGSNQPQHF
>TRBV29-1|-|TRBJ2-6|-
TGCAGCGTAATACTGACAGGCCCGGAGGGGGCCAACGTCCTGACTTTC
CSVILTGPEGANVLTF
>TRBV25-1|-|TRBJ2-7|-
TGTGCCAGCAGTGAGACACGGCAGGAGCAGTACTTC
CASSETRQEQYF
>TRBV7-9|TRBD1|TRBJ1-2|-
TGTGCCAGCAGCCCTTTGGGGACCGGGACAGACTATGGCTACACCTTC
CASSPLGTGTDYGYTF
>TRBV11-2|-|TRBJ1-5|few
TGTGCCAGCAGCGCGGGGCGCGGGTCCTATCAGCCCCAGCATTTT
CASSAGRGSYQPQHF
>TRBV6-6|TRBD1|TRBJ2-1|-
TGTGCCAGCAGAGAGTCCCGACAGGGCTCCTACAATGAGCAGTTCTTC
CASRESRQGSYNEQFF
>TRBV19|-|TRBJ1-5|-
TGTGCCAGTAGTACCCGGGGCAATCAGCCCCAGCATTTT
CASSTRGNQPQHF
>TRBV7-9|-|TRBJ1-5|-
TGTGCCAGCAGCCCGAGTAGCAATCAGCCCCAGCATTTT
CASSPSSNQPQHF